Listed below are T cell receptor beta chains from one sample, sequenced in a study of PD-1 blockade in classical Hodgkin lymphoma. The repertoire was sequenced with immunoSEQ multiplex PCR; TCRdb's copy has only in-frame clones and lacks some. The data contain 100,000 or so clones, 80% to 90% of them seen just once; the ten biggest clones take up under 7.5%. The input for sequencing was peripheral blood mononuclear cells (PBMCs), taken before the second cycle of nivolumab. The origin of the receptors is a human donor with classical Hodgkin lymphoma. Both conserved end residues are part of each CDR3. A D gene is named only where the DNA matches it firmly. Clone sizes are given selectively: once, few, many, or a class where the clone is expanded.

>NA|TRBJ1-2|TRBV7-9|NA
CASSATGNYGYTF
TGTGCCAGCAGCGCGACCGGTAACTATGGCTACACCTTC
>once|TRBJ1-6|TRBV11-2|NA
CASRSPGHNNSPLHF
TGTGCCAGCAGATCTCCGGGACACAATAATTCACCCCTCCACTTT
>once|TRBJ2-3|TRBV6-4|NA
CASPSCGGYTDTQYF
TGTGCCAGCCCTTCGTGTGGGGGCTACACAGATACGCAGTATTTT
>NA|TRBJ1-1|TRBV28|NA
CASRLNAGPEAFF
TGTGCCAGCAGACTAAATGCCGGCCCTGAAGCTTTCTTT
>NA|TRBJ2-3|TRBV19|TRBD2
CATREGDTQYF
TGTGCCACCCGGGAGGGTGATACGCAGTATTTT
>once|TRBJ1-2|TRBV5-6|NA
CASSLVSSNTGYTF
TGTGCCAGCAGCTTGGTTTCGAGTAACACCGGCTACACCTTC
>NA|TRBJ1-1|TRBV11-2|NA
CASSKGPGNTEAFF
TGTGCCAGCAGCAAGGGACCGGGAAACACTGAAGCTTTCTTT
>NA|TRBJ2-7|TRBV2|NA
CTSSEGPSPYEQYF
TGTACCAGCAGTGAAGGCCCGTCTCCCTACGAGCAGTACTTC
>NA|TRBJ1-6|TRBV30|NA
CAWSYDNSPLHF
TGTGCCTGGAGTTACGATAATTCACCCCTCCACTTT
>NA|TRBJ1-4|TRBV7-2|NA
CASTFREGILEATNEKLFF
TGTGCCAGCACCTTCAGGGAGGGGATTTTGGAGGCAACTAATGAAAAACTGTTTTTT
>NA|TRBJ2-2|TRBV19|TRBD1
CASSTPGQGLTGELFF
TGTGCCAGTAGTACCCCGGGACAGGGACTGACCGGGGAGCTGTTTTTT
>NA|TRBJ2-4|TRBV5-1|TRBD2
CASSLTSGGASNIQYF
TGCGCCAGCAGCTTGACTAGCGGGGGGGCATCGAACATTCAGTACTTC
>NA|TRBJ1-2|TRBV2|NA
CASSEASGSYGYTF
TGTGCCAGCAGTGAAGCGTCGGGATCCTATGGCTACACCTTC
>NA|TRBJ2-3|TRBV7-8|NA
CASSLVWGDTQYF
TGTGCCAGCAGCTTAGTTTGGGGAGATACGCAGTATTTT
>NA|TRBJ2-7|TRBV5-1|NA
CASSSRSGYEQYF
TGCGCCAGCAGCTCAAGGAGCGGCTACGAGCAGTACTTC
>NA|TRBJ1-1|TRBV5-5|NA
CASSPRMGENTEAFF
TGTGCCAGCAGCCCGAGGATGGGAGAAAACACTGAAGCTTTCTTT
>NA|TRBJ2-1|TRBV5-1|TRBD2
CASSLAPGLASNEQFF
TGCGCCAGCAGCTTGGCACCGGGACTAGCGAGCAATGAGCAGTTCTTC
>NA|TRBJ1-6|TRBV11-2|TRBD1
CASSLSGTGHSPLHF
TGTGCCAGCAGCTTAAGTGGGACAGGGCATTCACCCCTCCACTTT
>NA|TRBJ1-2|TRBV9|NA
CASSVAWEANYGYTF
TGTGCCAGCAGCGTAGCCTGGGAAGCTAACTATGGCTACACCTTC
>NA|TRBJ1-4|TRBV28|NA
CASSLGGAGGFNEKLFF
TGTGCCAGCAGTTTGGGAGGAGCCGGTGGGTTTAATGAAAAACTGTTTTTT
>NA|TRBJ2-7|TRBV7-9|NA
CASSLFSTYEQYF
TGTGCCAGCAGCTTATTTAGTACCTACGAGCAGTACTTC
>NA|TRBJ2-3|TRBV5-1|NA
CASSLAGQAGTDTQYF
TGCGCCAGCAGCTTGGCCGGCCAGGCAGGCACAGATACGCAGTATTTT
>NA|TRBJ1-2|TRBV27|NA
CASSTWGGDGYTF
TGTGCCAGCAGTACCTGGGGGGGGGATGGCTACACCTTC
>NA|TRBJ2-7|TRBV5-1|TRBD1
CASSGTKGQGSYEQYF
TGCGCCAGCAGCGGCACTAAGGGACAGGGCTCCTACGAGCAGTACTTC
>NA|TRBJ2-4|TRBV5-1|NA
CASSLEGNIQYF
TGCGCCAGCAGCTTGGAGGGAAACATTCAGTACTTC
>NA|TRBJ1-1|TRBV6-5|NA
CASNSRALEAFF
TGTGCCAGCAACAGCCGGGCCCTGGAAGCTTTCTTT
>NA|TRBJ2-1|TRBV6-5|NA
CASSERTAYNEQFF
TGTGCCAGCAGCGAAAGGACTGCCTACAATGAGCAGTTCTTC
>NA|TRBJ1-6|TRBV6-6|NA
CASSYSADSPLHF
TGTGCCAGCAGTTACTCGGCAGATTCACCCCTCCACTTT
>NA|TRBJ2-3|TRBV27|NA
CASRLLGTDTQYF
TGTGCCAGCAGGTTGCTGGGCACAGATACGCAGTATTTT
>NA|TRBJ2-1|TRBV18|TRBD1
CASSPRTGVPWAPNNEQFF
TGTGCCAGCTCACCACGGACAGGGGTCCCTTGGGCCCCAAACAATGAGCAGTTCTTC
>NA|TRBJ1-5|TRBV19|NA
CASSTGVLDQPQHF
TGTGCCAGTAGTACAGGGGTTCTGGATCAGCCCCAGCATTTT
>NA|TRBJ1-2|TRBV6-5|TRBD1
CASTLDRGGYTF
TGTGCCAGCACCTTGGACAGGGGAGGCTACACCTTC
>NA|TRBJ2-7|TRBV9|NA
CASSVGTTTSYEQYF
TGTGCCAGCAGCGTAGGGACAACCACCTCCTACGAGCAGTACTTC
>NA|TRBJ2-7|TRBV20-1|NA
CSARVSYEQYF
TGCAGTGCTAGAGTCAGTTACGAGCAGTACTTC
>NA|TRBJ1-6|TRBV30|TRBD1
CAWSQGTDNSPLHF
TGTGCCTGGAGTCAAGGGACAGACAATTCACCCCTCCACTTT
>NA|TRBJ2-5|TRBV7-2|TRBD2
CASSSVERGGPETQYF
TGTGCCAGCTCTTCTGTCGAGCGGGGGGGCCCGGAGACCCAGTACTTC
>once|TRBJ1-1|TRBV9|NA
CASSQEGAGGAFF
TGTGCCAGCAGCCAAGAAGGCGCCGGGGGGGCTTTCTTT
>many|TRBJ1-1|TRBV27|NA
CASSLWTDTEAFF
TGTGCCAGCAGTTTATGGACGGACACTGAAGCTTTCTTT
>NA|TRBJ2-7|TRBV7-2|TRBD1
CASSLNGQASYEQYF
TGTGCCAGCAGCTTGAACGGACAGGCTAGCTACGAGCAGTACTTC
>NA|TRBJ2-1|TRBV7-7|NA
CASSLDAYNEQFF
TGTGCCAGCAGCTTAGACGCTTACAATGAGCAGTTCTTC
>NA|TRBJ1-1|TRBV7-6|NA
CASSRTDTEAFF
TGTGCCAGCAGCCGGACGGATACTGAAGCTTTCTTT
>NA|TRBJ1-1|TRBV4-3|TRBD1
CASSPGQTNTEAFF
TGCGCCAGCAGCCCGGGACAGACGAACACTGAAGCTTTCTTT
>once|TRBJ1-3|TRBV7-2|NA
CASSSPQGPWRNTIYF
TGTGCCAGCAGCTCTCCCCAGGGTCCTTGGAGAAACACCATATATTTT
>NA|TRBJ1-5|TRBV11-2|NA
CASSLQEDQPQHF
TGTGCCAGCAGCTTACAAGAGGATCAGCCCCAGCATTTT
>NA|TRBJ2-3|TRBV19|NA
CASSISRGSTDTQYF
TGTGCCAGTAGTATTTCCAGGGGTAGCACAGATACGCAGTATTTT
>NA|TRBJ2-1|TRBV5-1|NA
CASSALSWVNEQFF
TGCGCCAGCAGCGCCTTGTCCTGGGTGAATGAGCAGTTCTTC
>NA|TRBJ1-2|TRBV4-3|NA
CASSHPGLSYGYTF
TGCGCCAGCAGCCACCCCGGACTGTCCTATGGCTACACCTTC
>NA|TRBJ1-5|TRBV6-6|NA
CATRTRGAQNQPQHF
TGTGCCACCCGGACACGTGGGGCCCAGAATCAGCCCCAGCATTTT
>NA|TRBJ2-5|TRBV5-1|TRBD2
CASSLGLAGGPEETQYF
TGCGCCAGCAGCTTGGGACTAGCGGGGGGCCCCGAGGAGACCCAGTACTTC
>NA|TRBJ2-3|TRBV7-9|NA
CASSLESGDTQYF
TGTGCCAGCAGCTTAGAAAGTGGAGATACGCAGTATTTT
>NA|TRBJ1-2|TRBV6-1|NA
CASSDSGEILYGYTF
TGTGCCAGCAGTGATTCCGGTGAAATACTCTATGGCTACACCTTC
>NA|TRBJ2-1|TRBV12-5|NA
CASGLVRQEEFSYNEQFF
TGTGCTAGTGGTTTGGTACGACAGGAGGAATTCTCCTACAATGAGCAGTTCTTC
>NA|TRBJ2-5|TRBV7-2|NA
CASSLVEGMETQYF
TGTGCCAGCAGCTTAGTGGAAGGGATGGAGACCCAGTACTTC
>NA|TRBJ2-1|TRBV7-2|TRBD2
CASSSGLAGGWYNEQFF
TGTGCCAGCAGCTCGGGACTAGCGGGGGGGTGGTACAATGAGCAGTTCTTC